This record concerns one T cell receptor (beta chain) sequence. The clone's antigen remains unknown. No per-base quality is available; no much larger clone lies one base away. Ficoll-Paque density gradient centrifugation was the method used to isolate PBMCs. This sample was taken from a study of T-cell memory formation after mild COVID-19 (TCRdb year 2021). Looking at the study overall: TCR sequence clusters from the two donors were largely donor specific. T-cell clones expanding and contracting after mild COVID-19 in two donors were tracked by longitudinal TCRalpha and TCRbeta repertoire sequencing. The cohort comprised two young, previously healthy adult volunteers, one female and one male.

Broad study findings and their caveats: The study covered only a couple of mild cases, and larger cohorts including severe cases with pre-infection samples were considered necessary. Some responding clones were detected in pre-infection memory, suggesting pre-existing cross-reactive memory T cells joined the SARS-CoV-2 response. SARS-CoV-2 specificity was not confirmed for the second-wave clones peaking on day 37. Contracting CD4+ clones appeared mostly in the CM and EM memory subsets, whereas CD8+ clones were enriched in EMRA. Clones that contracted from day 15 to 85 showed balanced CD4/CD8 phenotypes, whereas a second wave of clones that expanded from day 15 to 37 leaned towards CD4+.

Counted from cysteine to phenylalanine, this CDR3 has 11 amino acids. Only CDR3 DNA is held: 33 bases, read in frame from base 1. V lost 6 bases and J lost 7 bases; the stretch between them is 13 bases long. CDR1 is given as SQVTM and CDR2 as ANQGSEA, both from the germline V gene. Sequencing took place on an Illumina NovaSeq 6000. Using 5'RACE with constant-segment primers, TCRalpha and TCRbeta cDNA libraries were constructed, with sample barcodes and unique molecular identifiers added in the process. RNA was extracted from every sample with Trizol reagent. Libraries were amplified in two PCR steps, with a second sample barcode and Illumina TruSeq adapters added in the second step. Sequencing of libraries was performed on an Illumina NovaSeq with 2 x 150 bp paired-end reads. In the paper's pipeline: Reads were demultiplexed and collapsed into UMI-guided consensus sequences with migec v1.2.7. Using mixcr v2.1.11, UMI consensuses were aligned to TRA and TRB V and J templates and then assembled into clonotypes. A clonotype was counted as expanded or contracted only when both edgeR and NoisET called the clonotype significant, with the noise models trained on biological replicates. For edgeR calls, the thresholds were a false discovery rate-adjusted p below 0.01 and a log2 fold-change of 1. As an exploratory analysis of dynamics, max-normalized trajectories of the 1000 most abundant clonotypes were examined with PCA combined with hierarchical clustering. The CD4 or CD8 phenotype of responding clones was assigned using the separately sequenced CD4+ and CD8+ repertoires. The public reads were quality trimmed at Q25 with fastp and then assembled into clones with MiXCR by TCRdb, keeping productive beta chains. Rows merge per CDR3 protein into single entries with the most common DNA and genes. TCRdb, not the authors, supplied the V and J calls. Across this sample there are approximately 430,000 distinct CDR3 sequences, with less than 25% seen only once. The ten largest clones take up around 13% of the sample.

Rearrangement joined TRBV29-1 to TRBJ2-7; the D region possibly corresponds to TRBD2 (5 bases align). The TCR originated in an adult woman who had mild COVID-19 (a few samples of this study predate the infection). The sample titles of this study are shuffled in the database, so cell type and time point are left out; the donor was told from shared clones. The sequencing input was PBMCs or a T cell subset sorted from them (not recorded which). CDR3 region: CSVSMSGEQYF. The bases read TGCAGCGTCTCGATGTCGGGGGAGCAGTACTTC.